The clone carrying this TCR beta chain has more than one count but fewer than ten. This sample stems from a study of T cells after yellow fever vaccination. Study in general: SMART-Seq v4 Ultra Low Input prepared libraries from low-cell fractions.

TCRdb called the 5' RACE reads again in MiXCR, with one record for every CDR3 protein. The profile shows over 65,000 distinct CDR3 sequences, approximately 12% of them singletons. Study-wide results and caveats: The study noted that FACS-sorted repertoires could contain abundant clonotypes contaminating from the bulk population. Relatively few clonotypes were ones that appeared in both CD4 and CD8 compartments. Re-detected after boosting: most primary clones, around 97% of CD4 and about 89% of CD8.

The sequence was obtained from a man aged 18-30 years who received the YFV17D yellow fever vaccine. Specimen: CD8+ T cells not binding an NS4B(214-222) dextramer, sorted from PBMCs, collected 21 days after the first yellow fever vaccination.

CDR3 protein: CASSVGLLYTF. Here the CDR3 DNA reads TGTGCCAGCAGTGTCGGGCTTCTCTACACCTTC. V is TRBV12-3 or TRBV12-4 and J is TRBJ1-2; D is uncertain. V was cut by 5 bases and J by 10 bases, with 11 bases left in between. The CDR3 covers 11 residues.